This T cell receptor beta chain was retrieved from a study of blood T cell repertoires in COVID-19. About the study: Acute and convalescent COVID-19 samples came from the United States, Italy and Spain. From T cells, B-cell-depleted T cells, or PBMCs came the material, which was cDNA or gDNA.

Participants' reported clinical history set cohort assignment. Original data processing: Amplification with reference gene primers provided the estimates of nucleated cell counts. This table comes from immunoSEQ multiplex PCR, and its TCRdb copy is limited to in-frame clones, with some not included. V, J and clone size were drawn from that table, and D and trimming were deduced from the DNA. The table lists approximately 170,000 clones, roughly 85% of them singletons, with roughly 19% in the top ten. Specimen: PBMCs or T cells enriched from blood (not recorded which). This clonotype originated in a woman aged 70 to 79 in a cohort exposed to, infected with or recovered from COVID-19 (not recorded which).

The chain's CDR3 is CASSLEGLAGAPGELFF. The CDR3 nucleotides are TGCGCCAGCAGCTTGGAAGGGCTAGCGGGAGCCCCCGGGGAGCTGTTTTTT. This chain uses TRBV5-1 with TRBJ2-2; the match to TRBD2 covers 10 bases. The trim removed 0 bases at V and 6 bases at J, leaving 8 bases unmatched. This CDR3 comprises 17 residues. Germline loops: CDR1 SGHRS, CDR2 YFSETQ. Full variable domain (remainder filled in from reference TRBV5-1 and TRBJ2-2): KAGVTQTPRYLIKTRGQQVTLSCSPISGHRSVSWYQQTPGQGLQFLFEYFSETQRNKGNFPGRFSGRQFSNSRSEMNVSTLELGDSALYLCASSLEGLAGAPGELFFGEGSRLTVL.